This T cell receptor beta chain is from a study of T cell repertoires in cytomegalovirus infection. Study overall: HLA-B-restricted CMV epitopes that are well studied, plus recently identified HLA-C-restricted ones, were used by the study. Based on public TCR beta signatures, there were indications of CMV infection and of a matching HLA type. The study's findings and limits: It was HLA-C-restricted CMV-specific TCR beta clonotypes that dominated the response ex vivo. Adding up the frequency of public TCR beta families identified people who carried CMV plus the relevant HLA.

Each CDR3 protein is one row after TCRdb ran MiXCR on the reads. The sample lists some 480,000 distinct CDR3 sequences, 30% to 40% occurring once. On this clonotype itself: The antigen is undetermined.

Germline V lookup: CDR1 LNHDA, CDR2 SQIVND (reference sequence). Trimming pared 10 bases from V and 0 bases from J, leaving 13 bases between. The CDR3 sequence is 14 residues long. The chain employs TRBV19 and TRBJ1-3, with TRBD1 as a possible D gene (6 bases). This receptor was identified in a human donor in good health (CMV status not recorded). Some clones in this sample may be carry-over from other donors' samples. Sequencing was performed on cultured PBMCs, taken from culture after CMV antigen stimulation. The CDR3 DNA is TGTGCCACCCGGACAGAACTCTCTGGAAACACCATATATTTT. It translates to CATRTELSGNTIYF.